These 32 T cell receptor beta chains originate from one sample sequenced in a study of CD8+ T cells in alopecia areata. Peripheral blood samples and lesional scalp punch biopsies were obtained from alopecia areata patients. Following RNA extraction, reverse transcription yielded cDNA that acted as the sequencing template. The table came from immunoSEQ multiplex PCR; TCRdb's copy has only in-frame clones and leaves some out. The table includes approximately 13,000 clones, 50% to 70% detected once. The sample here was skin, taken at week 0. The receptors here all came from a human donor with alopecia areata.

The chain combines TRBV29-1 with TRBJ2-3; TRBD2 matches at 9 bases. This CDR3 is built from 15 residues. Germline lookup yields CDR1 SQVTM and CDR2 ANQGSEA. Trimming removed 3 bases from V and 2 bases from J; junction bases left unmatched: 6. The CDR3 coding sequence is TGCAGCGTTGACTGGGGACTAGCCCCCACAGATACGCAGTATTTT. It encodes CSVDWGLAPTDTQYF.

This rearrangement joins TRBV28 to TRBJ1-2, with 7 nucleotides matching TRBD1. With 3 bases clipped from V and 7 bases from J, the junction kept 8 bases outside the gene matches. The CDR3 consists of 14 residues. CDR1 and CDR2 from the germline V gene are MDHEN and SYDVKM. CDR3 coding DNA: TGTGCCAGCAGTTTTATCGGACAGGTCTCTGGCTACACCTTC. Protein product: CASSFIGQVSGYTF.

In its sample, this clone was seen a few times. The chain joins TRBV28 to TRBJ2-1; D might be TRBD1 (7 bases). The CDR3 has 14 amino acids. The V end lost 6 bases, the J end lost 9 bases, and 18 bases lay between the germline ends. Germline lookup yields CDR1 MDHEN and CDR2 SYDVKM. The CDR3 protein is CASSPGYQGGEQFF. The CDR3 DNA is TGTGCCAGCAGCCCGGGTTATCAGGGGGGTGAGCAGTTCTTC.

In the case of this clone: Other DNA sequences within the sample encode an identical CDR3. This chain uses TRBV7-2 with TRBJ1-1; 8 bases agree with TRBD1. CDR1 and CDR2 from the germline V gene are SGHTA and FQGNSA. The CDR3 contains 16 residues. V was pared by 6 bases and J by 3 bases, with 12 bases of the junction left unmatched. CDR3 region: CASSTRTGTGDTEAFF. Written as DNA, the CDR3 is TGTGCCAGCAGTACCCGGACAGGGACGGGGGACACTGAAGCTTTCTTT.

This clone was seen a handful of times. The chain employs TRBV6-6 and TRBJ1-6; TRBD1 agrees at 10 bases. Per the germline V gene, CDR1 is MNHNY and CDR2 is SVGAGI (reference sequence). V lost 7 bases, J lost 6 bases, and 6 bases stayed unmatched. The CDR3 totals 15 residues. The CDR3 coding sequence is TGTGCCAGCATCCCCCGGGACAGGGGTAATTCACCCCTCCACTTT. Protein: CASIPRDRGNSPLHF.

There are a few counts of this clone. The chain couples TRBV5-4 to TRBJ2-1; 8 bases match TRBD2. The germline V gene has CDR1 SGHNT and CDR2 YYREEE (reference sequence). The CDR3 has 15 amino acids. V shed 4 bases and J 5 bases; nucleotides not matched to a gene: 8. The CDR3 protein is CASSPRGGGHNEQFF. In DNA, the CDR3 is TGTGCCAGCAGCCCTCGGGGGGGCGGCCACAATGAGCAGTTCTTC.

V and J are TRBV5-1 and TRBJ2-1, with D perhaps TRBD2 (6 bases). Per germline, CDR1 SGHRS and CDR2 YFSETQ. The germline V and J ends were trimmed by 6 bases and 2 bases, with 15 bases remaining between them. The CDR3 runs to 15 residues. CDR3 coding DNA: TGCGCCAGCATCCCCAGTACGGGGGCCTACAATGAGCAGTTCTTC. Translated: CASIPSTGAYNEQFF.

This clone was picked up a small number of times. CDR3: CASSERSGYTF. The CDR3 DNA follows: TGTGCCAGCAGTGAGAGGAGTGGCTACACCTTC. The chain employs TRBV6-1 and TRBJ1-2; D gene uncertain. Germline CDR1 MNHNS, CDR2 SASEGT. The V gene lost 3 bases and the J gene lost 7 bases, with 6 bases spanning the gap. This CDR3 has 11 residues.

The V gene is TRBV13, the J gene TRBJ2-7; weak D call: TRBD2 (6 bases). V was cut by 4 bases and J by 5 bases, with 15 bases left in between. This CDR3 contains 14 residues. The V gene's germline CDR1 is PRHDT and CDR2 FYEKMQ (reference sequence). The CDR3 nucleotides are TGTGCCAGCAGCTCCCATACGGGGGTAAACGAGCAGTACTTC. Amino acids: CASSSHTGVNEQYF.

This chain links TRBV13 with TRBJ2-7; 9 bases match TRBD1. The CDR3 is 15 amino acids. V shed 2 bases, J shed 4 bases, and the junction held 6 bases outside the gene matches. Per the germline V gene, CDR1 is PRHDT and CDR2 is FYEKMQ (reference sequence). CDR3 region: CASSLMTGGRYEQYF. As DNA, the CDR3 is TGTGCCAGCAGCTTAATGACAGGGGGTCGATACGAGCAGTACTTC.

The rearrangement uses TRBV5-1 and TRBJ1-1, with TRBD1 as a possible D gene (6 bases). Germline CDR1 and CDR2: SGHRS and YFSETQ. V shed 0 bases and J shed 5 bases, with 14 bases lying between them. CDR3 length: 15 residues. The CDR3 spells CASSLGSQGGTEAFF. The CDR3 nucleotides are TGCGCCAGCAGCTTGGGTTCCCAAGGGGGGACTGAAGCTTTCTTT.

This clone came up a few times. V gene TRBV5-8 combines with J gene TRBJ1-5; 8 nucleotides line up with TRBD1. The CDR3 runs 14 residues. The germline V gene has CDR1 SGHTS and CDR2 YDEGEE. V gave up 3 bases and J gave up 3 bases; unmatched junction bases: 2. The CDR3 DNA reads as TGTGCCAGCAGCTCGGACAGGGCCAATCAGCCCCAGCATTTT. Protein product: CASSSDRANQPQHF.

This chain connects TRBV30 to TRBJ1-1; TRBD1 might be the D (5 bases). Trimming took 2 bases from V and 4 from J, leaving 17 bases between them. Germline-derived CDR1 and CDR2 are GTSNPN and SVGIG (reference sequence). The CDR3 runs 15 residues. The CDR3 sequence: CAWSPHVPGGTEAFF. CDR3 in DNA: TGTGCCTGGAGTCCCCATGTGCCTGGGGGCACTGAAGCTTTCTTT.

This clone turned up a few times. Here the CDR3 DNA reads TGCGCCAGCAGCTTGGGAAATCGAGAGACCCAGTACTTC. This encodes CASSLGNRETQYF. The J gene is TRBJ2-5, the V gene TRBV5-1; D is uncertain. The V end was cut by 0 bases, the J end by 4 bases, with 7 bases between. This CDR3 is built from 13 residues. CDR1 is SGHRS, CDR2 YFSETQ, per germline.

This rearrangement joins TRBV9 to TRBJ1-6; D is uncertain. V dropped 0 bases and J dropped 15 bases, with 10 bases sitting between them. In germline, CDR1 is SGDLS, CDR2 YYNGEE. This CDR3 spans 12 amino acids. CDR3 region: CASSVVDGHLHF. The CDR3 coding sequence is TGTGCCAGCAGCGTAGTTGACGGCCACCTCCACTTT. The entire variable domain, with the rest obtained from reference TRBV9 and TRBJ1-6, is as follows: DSGVTQTPKHLITATGQRVTLRCSPRSGDLSVYWYQQSLDQGLQFLIQYYNGEERAKGNILERFSAQQFPDLHSELNLSSLELGDSALYFCASSVVDGHLHFGNGTRLTVT.

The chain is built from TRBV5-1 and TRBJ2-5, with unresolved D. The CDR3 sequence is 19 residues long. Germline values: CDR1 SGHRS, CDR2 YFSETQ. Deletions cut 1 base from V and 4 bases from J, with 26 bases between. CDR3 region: CASSLYYAERAKDGETQYF. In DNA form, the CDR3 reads TGCGCCAGCAGCTTGTATTACGCTGAACGGGCCAAGGATGGAGAGACCCAGTACTTC.

The CDR3 DNA reads as TGCGCCAGCAGCAAGAAGGGACAGTCGATGGACACCGGGGAGCTGTTTTTT. It encodes CASSKKGQSMDTGELFF. The chain carries TRBV5-1 and TRBJ2-2, with 7 bases aligning to TRBD1. After removal of 4 bases from V and 3 bases from J, the junction contained 12 bases not matched to a gene. The CDR3 runs 17 residues. Germline lookup yields CDR1 SGHRS and CDR2 YFSETQ.

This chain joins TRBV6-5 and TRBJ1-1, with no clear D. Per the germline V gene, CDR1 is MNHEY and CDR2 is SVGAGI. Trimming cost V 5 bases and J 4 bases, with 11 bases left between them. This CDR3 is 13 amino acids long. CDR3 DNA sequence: TGTGCCAGCAGTATTAATCTCGGCACTGAAGCTTTCTTT. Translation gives CASSINLGTEAFF.

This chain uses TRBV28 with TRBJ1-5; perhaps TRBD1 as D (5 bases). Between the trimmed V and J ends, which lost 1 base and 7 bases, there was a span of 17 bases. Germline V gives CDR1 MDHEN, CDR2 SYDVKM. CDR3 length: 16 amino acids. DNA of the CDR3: TGTGCCAGCAGTTTATCGGGCGGCCGGAACAGGCAGCCCCAGCATTTT. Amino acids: CASSLSGGRNRQPQHF.

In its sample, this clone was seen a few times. CDR3 protein: CASSPRWDSSYEQYF. The CDR3 DNA sequence: TGTGCCAGCAGCCCACGCTGGGACAGCTCCTACGAGCAGTACTTC. The chain recombines TRBV7-9 with TRBJ2-7, with TRBD1 matching over 7 bases. Trimming removed 5 bases from V and 0 bases from J; junction bases left unmatched: 7. The CDR3 loop spans 15 amino acids. Germline assignment: CDR1 SEHNR and CDR2 FQNEAQ (reference sequence).

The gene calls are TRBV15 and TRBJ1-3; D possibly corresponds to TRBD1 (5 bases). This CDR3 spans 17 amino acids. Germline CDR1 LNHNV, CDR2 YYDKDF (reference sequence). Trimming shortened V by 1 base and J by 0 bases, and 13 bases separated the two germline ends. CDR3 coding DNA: TGTGCCACCAGCAGAGGGGGCTTGCCGCTCTCTGGAAACACCATATATTTT. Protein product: CATSRGGLPLSGNTIYF. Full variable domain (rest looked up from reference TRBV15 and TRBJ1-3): DAMVIQNPRYQVTQFGKPVTLSCSQTLNHNVMYWYQQKSSQAPKLLFHYYDKDFNNEADTPDNFQSRRPNTSFCFLDIRSPGLGDTAMYLCATSRGGLPLSGNTIYFGEGSWLTVV.

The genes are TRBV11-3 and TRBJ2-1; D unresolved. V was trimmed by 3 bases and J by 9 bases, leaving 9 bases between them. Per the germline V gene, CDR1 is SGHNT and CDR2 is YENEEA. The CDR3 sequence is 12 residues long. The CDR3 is CASSLSFAEQFF. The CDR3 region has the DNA TGTGCCAGCAGCTTGTCATTTGCTGAGCAGTTCTTC.

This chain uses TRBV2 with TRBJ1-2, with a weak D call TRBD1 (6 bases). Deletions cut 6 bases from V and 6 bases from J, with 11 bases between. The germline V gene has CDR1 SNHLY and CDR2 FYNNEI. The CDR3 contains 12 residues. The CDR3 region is CASRGGLHGYTF. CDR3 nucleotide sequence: TGTGCCAGCAGAGGGGGGCTCCATGGCTACACCTTC.

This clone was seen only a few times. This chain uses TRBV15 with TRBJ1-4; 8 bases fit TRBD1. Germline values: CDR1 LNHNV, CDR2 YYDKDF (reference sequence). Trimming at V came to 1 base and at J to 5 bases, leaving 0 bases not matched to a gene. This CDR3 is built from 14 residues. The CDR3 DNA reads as TGTGCCACCAGCAGAGGACAGGGGAATGAAAAACTGTTTTTT. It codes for CATSRGQGNEKLFF.

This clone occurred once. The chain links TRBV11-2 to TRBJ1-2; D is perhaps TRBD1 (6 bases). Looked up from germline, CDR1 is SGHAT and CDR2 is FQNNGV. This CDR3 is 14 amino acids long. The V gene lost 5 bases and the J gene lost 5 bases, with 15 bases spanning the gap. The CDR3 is CASSAPGQGYGYTF. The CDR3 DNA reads TGTGCCAGCAGCGCTCCGGGACAAGGATATGGCTACACCTTC.

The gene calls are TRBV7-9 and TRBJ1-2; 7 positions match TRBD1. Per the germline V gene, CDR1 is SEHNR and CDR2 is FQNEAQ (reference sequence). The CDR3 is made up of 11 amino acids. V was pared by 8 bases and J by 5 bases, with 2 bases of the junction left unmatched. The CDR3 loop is CASGTAYGYTF. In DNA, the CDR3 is TGTGCCAGCGGGACAGCTTATGGCTACACCTTC.

The CDR3 region has the DNA TGTGCCATCAGTGAAGGGACTAGCGGACCCTACGAGCAGTACTTC. Residues: CAISEGTSGPYEQYF. The chain is built from TRBV10-3 and TRBJ2-7; 11 nucleotides line up with TRBD2. The CDR3 length is 15 residues. Germline V CDR1 and CDR2: ENHRY, SYGVKD. J lost 2 bases, V lost 3 bases, and 3 bases had no gene match.

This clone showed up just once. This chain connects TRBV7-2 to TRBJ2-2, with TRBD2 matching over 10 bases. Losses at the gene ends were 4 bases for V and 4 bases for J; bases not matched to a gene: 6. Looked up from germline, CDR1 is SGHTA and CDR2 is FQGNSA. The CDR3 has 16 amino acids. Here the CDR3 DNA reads TGTGCCAGCAGCTCCGGACTAGCGGAGGGCACCGGGGAGCTGTTTTTT. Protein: CASSSGLAEGTGELFF.

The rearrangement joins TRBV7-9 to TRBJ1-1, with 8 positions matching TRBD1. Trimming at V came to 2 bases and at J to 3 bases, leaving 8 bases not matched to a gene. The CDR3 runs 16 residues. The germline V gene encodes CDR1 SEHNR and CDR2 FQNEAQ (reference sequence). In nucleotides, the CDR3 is TGTGCCAGCAGCTTAACAGGGGGTGCGAGGTACACTGAAGCTTTCTTT. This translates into CASSLTGGARYTEAFF.

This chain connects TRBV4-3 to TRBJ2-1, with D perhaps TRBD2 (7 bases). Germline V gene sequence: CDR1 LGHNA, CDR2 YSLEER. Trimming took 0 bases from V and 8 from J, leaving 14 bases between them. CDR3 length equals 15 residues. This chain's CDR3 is CASSQDMGGHDEQFF. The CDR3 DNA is TGCGCCAGCAGCCAAGATATGGGGGGGCATGATGAGCAGTTCTTC.

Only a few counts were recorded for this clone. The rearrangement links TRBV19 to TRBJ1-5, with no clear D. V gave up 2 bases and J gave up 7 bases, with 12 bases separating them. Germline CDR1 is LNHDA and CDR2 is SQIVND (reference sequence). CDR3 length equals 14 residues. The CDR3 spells CASSIIAGYQPQHF. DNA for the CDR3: TGTGCCAGTAGTATAATAGCGGGGTACCAGCCCCAGCATTTT.

The CDR3 spells CASSFGDPGNTIYF. CDR3 sequence (DNA): TGCGCCAGCAGTTTCGGGGACCCTGGAAACACCATATATTTT. The chain has TRBV5-1 and TRBJ1-3, with D tentatively TRBD1 (5 bases). Germline loops: CDR1 SGHRS, CDR2 YFSETQ. The CDR3 loop spans 14 amino acids. V was cut by 5 bases and J by 2 bases, with 11 bases left in between.